The 20 T cell receptor beta chains below all came from one sample that was sequenced in a study of cytomegalovirus exposure and HLA in healthy donors. The PCR employed 60 Vbeta primers together with 13 Jbeta primers. Using immunoSEQ multiplex PCR, the repertoire was profiled, and TCRdb retains in-frame clones only, with some absent. In the table there are roughly 200,000 clones, about three quarters of which are singletons. Specimen: PBMCs. Source of these receptors: a woman aged 55-69 years in good health and CMV-seropositive.

This clone came up once. The V and J genes are TRBV10-3 and TRBJ1-2; 12 positions agree with TRBD1. From germline, CDR1 is ENHRY and CDR2 SYGVKD. CDR3 size: 17 residues. V lost 6 bases to trimming and J lost 5 bases; unmatched junction nucleotides: 13. The CDR3: CAIRELGQGAMEYGYTF. For the CDR3, the DNA is TGTGCCATCAGGGAATTGGGACAGGGGGCGATGGAATATGGCTACACCTTC.

This chain links TRBV7-3 with TRBJ2-2, with D possibly matching TRBD2 (6 bases). Trimming took 7 bases from V and 4 from J, leaving 10 bases between them. The CDR3 has 13 residues. The V gene's germline CDR1 is SGHTA and CDR2 FQGTGA. As DNA, the CDR3 is TGTGCCAGCACCCGGGGAGGCACCGGGGAGCTGTTTTTT. Protein product: CASTRGGTGELFF. Based on the CDR3 plus reference TRBV7-3 and TRBJ2-2, the full variable domain is GAGVSQTPSNKVTEKGKYVELRCDPISGHTALYWYRQSLGQGPEFLIYFQGTGAADDSGLPNDRFFAVRPEGSVSTLKIQRTERGDSAVYLCASTRGGTGELFFGEGSRLTVL.

The rearrangement joins TRBV5-1 to TRBJ2-6; D possibly corresponds to TRBD1 (5 bases). The CDR3 is 15 residues long. Germline V lookup: CDR1 SGHRS, CDR2 YFSETQ. Deletions cut 2 bases from V and 1 base from J, with 7 bases between. CDR3: CASSFAGSGANVLTF. DNA of the CDR3: TGCGCCAGCAGCTTTGCAGGGTCTGGGGCCAACGTCCTGACTTTC.

Concerning this clone itself: The identical CDR3 is also encoded by other nucleotide sequences in the sample. Written as DNA, the CDR3 is TGCAGCGTTGCAGGGAGCAATCAGCCCCAGCATTTT. Protein product: CSVAGSNQPQHF. V and J are TRBV29-1 and TRBJ1-5; D might be TRBD1 (5 bases). The CDR3 extends over 12 amino acids. CDR1 is SQVTM and CDR2 is ANQGSEA in the germline V gene. Trimming shortened V by 4 bases and J by 1 base, and 5 bases separated the two germline ends.

The V call is TRBV28, the J call TRBJ2-1, with a weak D call TRBD2 (6 bases). In germline, CDR1 is MDHEN, CDR2 SYDVKM. Trimming cost V 5 bases and J 3 bases, with 11 bases left between them. The CDR3 is made up of 14 amino acids. In DNA form, the CDR3 reads TGTGCCAGCAGTGAGGCGGGAATCTACAATGAGCAGTTCTTC. As protein: CASSEAGIYNEQFF.

This clone occurred once. The chain employs TRBV7-2 and TRBJ2-1, with TRBD1 matching 8 bases. CDR3 length equals 15 residues. CDR1 is SGHTA, CDR2 FQGNSA, per germline. Trimming took 2 bases from V and 4 from J; bases not matched to a gene: 4. The CDR3 region is CASSLSGGQYNEQFF. CDR3 nucleotides: TGTGCCAGCAGCTTATCAGGGGGCCAGTACAATGAGCAGTTCTTC.

The V and J genes are TRBV7-8 and TRBJ1-6; tentative D call: TRBD1 (6 bases). The CDR3 is 15 amino acids. Looked up from germline, CDR1 is SGHVS and CDR2 is FQNEAQ. Trimming left V 1 base short and J 9 bases short, with 13 bases between. The CDR3 DNA is TGTGCCAGCAGCTTAGACAGGGTAGGAGGTTCACCCCTCCACTTT. Translated, it gives CASSLDRVGGSPLHF.

V is TRBV5-1 and J is TRBJ2-5; 9 bases map to TRBD1. The CDR3 consists of 14 residues. V was pared by 4 bases and J by 2 bases, with 3 bases of the junction left unmatched. CDR1 is SGHRS and CDR2 is YFSETQ in the germline V gene. CDR3 sequence (DNA): TGCGCCAGCAGCCCCGGACAGGGGCAAGAGACCCAGTACTTC. Its protein is CASSPGQGQETQYF.

This chain joins TRBV7-8 and TRBJ2-3; D is perhaps TRBD1 (7 bases). The CDR3 runs to 16 residues. Germline-derived CDR1 and CDR2 are SGHVS and FQNEAQ. The germline V and J ends were trimmed by 1 base and 2 bases, with 13 bases remaining between them. The CDR3 DNA reads TGTGCCAGCAGCTTAGGGGCGGGACAGCCCACAGATACGCAGTATTTT. This sequence encodes CASSLGAGQPTDTQYF.

This clone was seen a single time. The chain employs TRBV7-2 and TRBJ2-1, with 8 bases matching TRBD1. This CDR3 is built from 15 residues. After removal of 3 bases from V and 1 base from J, the junction contained 2 bases not matched to a gene. Germline V gene lookup returns CDR1 SGHTA and CDR2 FQGNSA. The CDR3 reads CASSFDRGSYNEQFF. CDR3 nucleotides: TGTGCCAGCAGCTTCGACAGGGGTTCCTACAATGAGCAGTTCTTC.

The rearrangement joins TRBV28 to TRBJ2-3, with D unresolved. The V end lost 6 bases, the J end lost 2 bases, and 9 bases lay between the germline ends. CDR3 length: 13 amino acids. Germline CDR1 reads MDHEN; CDR2 reads SYDVKM. In nucleotides, the CDR3 is TGTGCCAGCAGGTTCCAGGCCACAGATACGCAGTATTTT. It encodes CASRFQATDTQYF.

This clone was observed a single time. The chain uses TRBV19 and TRBJ2-5, with 8 bases that match TRBD2. Germline V gene lookup returns CDR1 LNHDA and CDR2 SQIVND (reference sequence). This CDR3 spans 16 amino acids. The trim removed 5 bases at V and 4 bases at J, leaving 12 bases unmatched. CDR3 DNA sequence: TGTGCCAGTAGTTCCTCGGGACTAGAGACTGTAGAGACCCAGTACTTC. Protein: CASSSSGLETVETQYF. Full variable domain (outside the CDR3, taken from reference TRBV19 and TRBJ2-5): DGGITQSPKYLFRKEGQNVTLSCEQNLNHDAMYWYRQDPGQGLRLIYYSQIVNDFQKGDIAEGYSVSREKKESFPLTVTSAQKNPTAFYLCASSSSGLETVETQYFGPGTRLLVL.

As regards this clone: The junction does not match germline at one end; this may be a read error. The chain recombines TRBV6-5 with TRBJ1-1; D gene uncertain. This CDR3 spans 12 amino acids. Germline V lookup: CDR1 MNHEY, CDR2 SVGAGI. CDR3 in DNA: TGTGCCAGCAGCCGGCCCGGAATGAAGCTAGGCTTT. The encoded protein is CASSRPGMKLGF.

By share of the sample, this clone is medium-sized. The DNA of the CDR3 is TGTGCCAGCAGCTTTCAGGGGTATAGCAATCAGCCCCAGCATTTT. It translates to CASSFQGYSNQPQHF. The chain joins TRBV5-8 to TRBJ1-5; possibly TRBD1 for D (6 bases). V lost 2 bases to trimming and J lost 0 bases, with 9 bases between them. CDR1 and CDR2 from the germline V gene are SGHTS and YDEGEE. The CDR3 runs 15 residues.

This chain's CDR3 is CASSFSPSGGGSRWQFF. In DNA, the CDR3 is TGTGCCAGCAGCTTTTCTCCTAGCGGGGGGGGGTCTCGGTGGCAGTTCTTC. J is TRBJ2-1 and V is TRBV7-2; 12 bases fit TRBD2. The CDR3 is 17 amino acids. The germline V gene encodes CDR1 SGHTA and CDR2 FQGNSA. With V trimmed by 3 bases and J by 12 bases, 15 bases remained unmatched. Variable domain in full (rest from reference TRBV7-2 and TRBJ2-1): GAGVSQSPSNKVTEKGKDVELRCDPISGHTALYWYRQSLGQGLEFLIYFQGNSAPDKSGLPSDRFSAERTGGSVSTLTIQRTQQEDSAVYLCASSFSPSGGGSRWQFFGPGTRLTVL.

The chain recombines TRBV6-1 with TRBJ1-1, with 9 bases that match TRBD1. Germline trimming cut 5 bases from V and 4 bases from J; bases unmatched to any gene: 8. This CDR3 has 15 amino acids. The V gene's germline CDR1 is MNHNS and CDR2 SASEGT. CDR3 sequence: CASSRTGTGITEAFF. The CDR3 bases are TGTGCCAGCAGTAGAACCGGGACAGGGATCACTGAAGCTTTCTTT.

Note on this clone: At one end the junction does not follow the germline gene, possibly because of a read error. The genes are TRBV11-2 and TRBJ2-7; 8 nucleotides align to TRBD2. Looked up from germline, CDR1 is SGHAT and CDR2 is FQNNGV. The CDR3 loop spans 15 amino acids. Here the CDR3 reads CAGRLPGGGTWEQYF. The CDR3 region has the DNA TGTGCCGGCAGACTACCGGGCGGGGGGACGTGGGAGCAGTACTTC.

This chain joins TRBV19 and TRBJ1-2, with D possibly matching TRBD1 (6 bases). V lost 6 bases and J 1 base, leaving 18 bases between the germline ends. Germline loops: CDR1 LNHDA, CDR2 SQIVND (reference sequence). This CDR3 comprises 16 residues. For the CDR3, the DNA is TGTGCCAGTAGCCGCTGGGGGGGCACTAATAACTATGGCTACACCTTC. Residues: CASSRWGGTNNYGYTF.

Here the CDR3 DNA reads TGTGCCAGTCGACAGGGGTTGTACTATGGCTACACCTTC. Translated, it gives CASRQGLYYGYTF. This chain uses TRBV19 with TRBJ1-2; 8 bases map to TRBD1. The length of the CDR3 is 13 residues. Germline assignment: CDR1 LNHDA and CDR2 SQIVND (reference sequence). Germline trimming cut 8 bases from V and 3 bases from J; bases unmatched to any gene: 5. The complete variable domain, with remaining parts taken from reference TRBV19 and TRBJ1-2, reads DGGITQSPKYLFRKEGQNVTLSCEQNLNHDAMYWYRQDPGQGLRLIYYSQIVNDFQKGDIAEGYSVSREKKESFPLTVTSAQKNPTAFYLCASRQGLYYGYTFGSGTRLTVV.

This clone is a singleton in its sample. The CDR3 spells CASSPQGLGYTF. The CDR3 DNA sequence: TGTGCCAGCAGCCCCCAGGGGCTTGGCTACACCTTC. The chain recombines TRBV7-9 with TRBJ1-2; D is possibly TRBD1 (6 bases). The ends were cut back, 5 bases at V and 7 bases at J, with 11 bases in the middle. The CDR3 consists of 12 residues. Germline V CDR1 and CDR2: SEHNR, FQNEAQ (reference sequence).